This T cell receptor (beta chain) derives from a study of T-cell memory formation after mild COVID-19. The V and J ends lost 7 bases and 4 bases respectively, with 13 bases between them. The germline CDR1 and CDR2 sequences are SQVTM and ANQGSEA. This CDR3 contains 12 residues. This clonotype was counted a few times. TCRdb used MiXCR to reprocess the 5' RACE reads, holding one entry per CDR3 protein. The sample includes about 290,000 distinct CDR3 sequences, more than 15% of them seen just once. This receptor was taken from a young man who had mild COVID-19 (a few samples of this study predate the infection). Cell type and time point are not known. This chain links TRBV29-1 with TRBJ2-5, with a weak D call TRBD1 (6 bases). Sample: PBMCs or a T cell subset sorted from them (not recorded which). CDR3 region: CSGKTGGETQYF. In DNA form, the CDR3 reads TGCAGCGGGAAGACAGGAGGAGAGACCCAGTACTTC.